This record covers a single T cell receptor beta chain. What it binds is unknown. One to two pinch biopsies were taken from the rectum during colonoscopy. Before the diagnostic colonoscopy, ulcerative colitis patients were free of immunosuppressive medication. This record comes from a study of pediatric ulcerative colitis. Study as a whole: Most patients had pancolitis, and two had left-sided colitis.

The repertoire was sequenced with immunoSEQ multiplex PCR; TCRdb's copy has only in-frame clones and lacks some. The repertoire has 30,000 to 35,000 clones, around 80% of them found once; the top ten carry 1.1%. Overall study findings and caveats: In rectum, acute severe colitis had expanded clones and less diversity. Ulcerative colitis patients shared more blood-rectal clones than controls.

Looked up from germline, CDR1 is MNHNS and CDR2 is SASEGT. The CDR3 runs 14 residues. Trimming cost V 6 bases and J 0 bases, with 9 bases left between them. The chain carries TRBV6-1 and TRBJ1-5; D remains unclear. The sequence was collected from a boy aged 5-17 years with mild ulcerative colitis. The sample was gut tissue. CDR3 in amino acids: CASRERNSNQPQHF. CDR3 in DNA: TGTGCCAGCAGAGAAAGAAATAGCAATCAGCCCCAGCATTTT.